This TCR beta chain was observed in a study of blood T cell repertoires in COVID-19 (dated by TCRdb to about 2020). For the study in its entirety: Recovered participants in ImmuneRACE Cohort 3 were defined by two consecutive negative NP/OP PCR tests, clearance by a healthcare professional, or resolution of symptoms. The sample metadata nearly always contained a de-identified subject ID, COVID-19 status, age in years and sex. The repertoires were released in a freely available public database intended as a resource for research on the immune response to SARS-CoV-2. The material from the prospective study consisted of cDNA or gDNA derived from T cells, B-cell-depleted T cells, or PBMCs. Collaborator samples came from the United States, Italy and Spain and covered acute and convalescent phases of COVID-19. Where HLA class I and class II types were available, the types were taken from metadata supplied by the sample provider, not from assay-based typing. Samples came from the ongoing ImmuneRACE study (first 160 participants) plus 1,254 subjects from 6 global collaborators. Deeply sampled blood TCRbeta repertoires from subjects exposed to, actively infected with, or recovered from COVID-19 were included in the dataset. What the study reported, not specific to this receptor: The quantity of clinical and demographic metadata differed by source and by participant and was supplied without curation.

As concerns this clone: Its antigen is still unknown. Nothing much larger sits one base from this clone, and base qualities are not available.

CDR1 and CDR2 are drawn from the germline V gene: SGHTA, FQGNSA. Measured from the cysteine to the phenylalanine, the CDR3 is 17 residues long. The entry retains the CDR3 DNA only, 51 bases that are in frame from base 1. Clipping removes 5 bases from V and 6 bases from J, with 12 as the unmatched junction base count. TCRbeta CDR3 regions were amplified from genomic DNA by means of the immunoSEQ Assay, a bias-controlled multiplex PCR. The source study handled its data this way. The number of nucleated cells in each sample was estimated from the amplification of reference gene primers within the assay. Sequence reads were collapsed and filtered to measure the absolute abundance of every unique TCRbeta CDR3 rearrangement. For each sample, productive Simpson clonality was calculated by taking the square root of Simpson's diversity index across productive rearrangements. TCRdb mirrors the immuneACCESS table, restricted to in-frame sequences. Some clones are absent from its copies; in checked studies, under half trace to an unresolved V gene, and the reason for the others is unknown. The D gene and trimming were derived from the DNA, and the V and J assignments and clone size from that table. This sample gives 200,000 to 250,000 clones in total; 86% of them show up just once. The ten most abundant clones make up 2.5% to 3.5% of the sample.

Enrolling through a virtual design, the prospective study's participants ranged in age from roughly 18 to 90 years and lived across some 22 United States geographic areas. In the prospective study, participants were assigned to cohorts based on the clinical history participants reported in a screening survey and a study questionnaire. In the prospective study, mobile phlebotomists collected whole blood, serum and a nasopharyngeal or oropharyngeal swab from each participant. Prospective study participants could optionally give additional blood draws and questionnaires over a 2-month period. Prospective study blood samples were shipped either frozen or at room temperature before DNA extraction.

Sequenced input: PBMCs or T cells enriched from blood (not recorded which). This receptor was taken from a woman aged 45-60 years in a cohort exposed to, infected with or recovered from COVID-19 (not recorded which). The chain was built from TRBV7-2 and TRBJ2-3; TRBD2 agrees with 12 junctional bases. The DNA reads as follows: TGTGCCAGCAGCGTCCGGACTAGCGGGGTCGCCGGGGATACGCAGTATTTT. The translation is CASSVRTSGVAGDTQYF. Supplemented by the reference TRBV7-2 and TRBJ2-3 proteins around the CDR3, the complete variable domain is GAGVSQSPSNKVTEKGKDVELRCDPISGHTALYWYRQSLGQGLEFLIYFQGNSAPDKSGLPSDRFSAERTGGSVSTLTIQRTQQEDSAVYLCASSVRTSGVAGDTQYFGPGTRLTVL.